Sequencing of this TCR beta chain was carried out in a study of blood T cell repertoires in COVID-19. Study summary: There were acute and convalescent COVID-19 samples, and they came from the United States, Italy and Spain. Nucleic acid was either cDNA or gDNA, and it came from T cells, B-cell-depleted T cells, or PBMCs.

CDR3 length: 11 amino acids. Germline-derived CDR1 and CDR2 are SGDLS and YYNGEE. The V and J ends lost 7 bases and 9 bases respectively, with 8 bases between them. In the original processing: Amplified reference gene primers provided the basis for estimating nucleated cell counts. Clones were sequenced by immunoSEQ multiplex PCR, and TCRdb holds only the in-frame ones, with some missing. From that table come the V and J calls and clone size; the DNA was used to work out D and trimming. The sample shows around 200,000 clones, around nine tenths of them seen only once. The J gene is TRBJ1-6, the V gene TRBV9; D call uncertain. The receptor was derived from a woman aged 18-30 years who had recovered from COVID-19. Sequencing input: peripheral blood. The CDR3: CASGDTSPLHF. CDR3 DNA: TGTGCCAGCGGAGATACTTCACCCCTCCACTTT.